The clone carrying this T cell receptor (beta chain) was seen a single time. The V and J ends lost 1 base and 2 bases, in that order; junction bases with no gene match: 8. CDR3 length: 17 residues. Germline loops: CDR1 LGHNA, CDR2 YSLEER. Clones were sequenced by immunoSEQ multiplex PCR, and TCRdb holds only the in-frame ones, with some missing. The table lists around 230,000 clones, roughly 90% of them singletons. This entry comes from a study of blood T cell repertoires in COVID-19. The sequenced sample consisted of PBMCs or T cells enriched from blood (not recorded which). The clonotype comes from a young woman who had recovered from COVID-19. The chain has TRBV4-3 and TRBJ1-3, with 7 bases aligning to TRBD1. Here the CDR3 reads CASSQGKGALTGNTIYF. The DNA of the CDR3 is TGCGCCAGCAGCCAAGGAAAGGGGGCGCTTACTGGAAACACCATATATTTT.